This TCR beta chain was retrieved from a study of blood T cell repertoires in COVID-19. In the authors' methods: Using reference gene primer amplification, nucleated cell counts were estimated. Repertoires were generated with immunoSEQ multiplex PCR, while TCRdb's copy carries only in-frame clones and drops some. The V and J calls and clone size were taken over from that table, and D and trimming were inferred from the DNA. The sample yields fewer than 200,000 clones, around four fifths seen once. The V gene's germline CDR1 is SGHTS and CDR2 YDEGEE. This CDR3 region has 13 residues. This clone was counted a single time. A junction boundary mismatches the germline segment, possibly from a read error.

The rearrangement links TRBV5-8 to TRBJ2-1, with D maybe TRBD1 (5 bases). The sample taken for sequencing was peripheral blood. This receptor was identified in a woman older than 75 with COVID-19, enrolled during active disease. The CDR3 is CASNLVGLGEQFF. The CDR3 region has the DNA TGTGCCAGCAACTTGGTGGGGCTCGGTGAGCAGTTCTTC.